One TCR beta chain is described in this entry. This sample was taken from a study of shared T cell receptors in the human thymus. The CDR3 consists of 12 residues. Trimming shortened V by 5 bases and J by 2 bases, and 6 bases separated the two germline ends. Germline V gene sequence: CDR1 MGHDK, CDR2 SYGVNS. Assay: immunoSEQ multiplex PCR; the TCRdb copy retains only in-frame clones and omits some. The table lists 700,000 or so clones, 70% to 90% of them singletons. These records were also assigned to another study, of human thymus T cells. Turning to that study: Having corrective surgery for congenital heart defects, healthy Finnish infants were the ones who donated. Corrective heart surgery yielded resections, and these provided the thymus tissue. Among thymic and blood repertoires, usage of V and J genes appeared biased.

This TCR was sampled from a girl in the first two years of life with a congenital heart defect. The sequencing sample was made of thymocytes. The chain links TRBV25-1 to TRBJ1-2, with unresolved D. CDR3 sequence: CASSLANYGYTF. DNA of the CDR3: TGTGCCAGCAGTTTGGCCAACTATGGCTACACCTTC.